This section outlines one TCR beta chain sequence together with its context. The antigen is undetermined. TCRdb's table, derived via immunoSEQ multiplex PCR, lists solely in-frame clones and lacks some. Of roughly 23,000 clones listed, 71% are singletons. Exposure to brentuximab vedotin varied, and each patient had relapsed following autologous stem cell transplantation. The data are from a study of PD-1 blockade in classical Hodgkin lymphoma. Points from the study as a whole: Significantly greater TCR diversity emerged by C4D1 in CD4+ cells but not CD8+ cells. The study found complete responders had baseline diversity similar to newly diagnosed patients.

The CDR3 sequence is 16 residues long. The ends lost 3 bases at V and 7 bases at J; junction bases unmatched: 14. Germline CDR1 reads SGHDT; CDR2 reads YYEEEE. This clonotype was sampled from a human donor with classical Hodgkin lymphoma. This material consisted of peripheral blood mononuclear cells (PBMCs), taken at baseline. This rearrangement joins TRBV5-6 to TRBJ2-7; 9 bases fit TRBD2. The CDR3 coding sequence is TGTGCCAGCAGCTCGATGGCTAGCGGGACGGTAGGGGAGCAGTACTTC. This gives the protein CASSSMASGTVGEQYF.